This T cell receptor (beta chain) was documented in a study of beta chain features in type 1 diabetes. At the level of the study: Age, gender and cell yields were alike across patients and healthy donors. Findings and caveats of the study: TCRB rearrangement may or may not be influenced by HLA type; here this remained unresolved.

There are a few counts of this clone. Its target is not known. In germline, CDR1 is ENHRY, CDR2 SYGVKD. Trimming cost V 7 bases and J 6 bases; bases outside gene matches: 11. The CDR3 has 16 residues. The isolated RNA, all of it, was reverse transcribed, so expressed TCRB transcripts were what got sequenced. Sequenced naive, central memory and regulatory T cell samples produced an average of around 3.8 million reads. Measured with immunoSEQ multiplex PCR; TCRdb has only the in-frame clones, and not every one. The table shows 150,000 to 190,000 clones, with roughly 8% occurring only once. The sequencing input was central memory CD4+ T cells from blood. The rearrangement links TRBV10-3 to TRBJ1-6; TRBD1 matches at 8 bases. The origin of this receptor is a man between 18 and 35 years old in good health. This chain's CDR3 is CAIKGTGTGANSPLHF. For the CDR3, the DNA is TGTGCCATCAAAGGGACCGGGACAGGCGCTAATTCACCCCTCCACTTT.